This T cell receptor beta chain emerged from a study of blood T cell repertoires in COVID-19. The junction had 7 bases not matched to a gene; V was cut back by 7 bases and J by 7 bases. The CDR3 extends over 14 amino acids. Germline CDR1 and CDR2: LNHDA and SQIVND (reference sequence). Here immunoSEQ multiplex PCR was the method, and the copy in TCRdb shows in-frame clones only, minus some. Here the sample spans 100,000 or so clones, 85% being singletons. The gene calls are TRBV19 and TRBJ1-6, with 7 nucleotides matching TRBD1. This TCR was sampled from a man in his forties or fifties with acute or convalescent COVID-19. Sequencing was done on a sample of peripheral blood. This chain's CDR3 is CASNTGTENSPLHF. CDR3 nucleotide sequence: TGTGCCAGTAATACCGGGACAGAGAATTCACCCCTCCACTTT.